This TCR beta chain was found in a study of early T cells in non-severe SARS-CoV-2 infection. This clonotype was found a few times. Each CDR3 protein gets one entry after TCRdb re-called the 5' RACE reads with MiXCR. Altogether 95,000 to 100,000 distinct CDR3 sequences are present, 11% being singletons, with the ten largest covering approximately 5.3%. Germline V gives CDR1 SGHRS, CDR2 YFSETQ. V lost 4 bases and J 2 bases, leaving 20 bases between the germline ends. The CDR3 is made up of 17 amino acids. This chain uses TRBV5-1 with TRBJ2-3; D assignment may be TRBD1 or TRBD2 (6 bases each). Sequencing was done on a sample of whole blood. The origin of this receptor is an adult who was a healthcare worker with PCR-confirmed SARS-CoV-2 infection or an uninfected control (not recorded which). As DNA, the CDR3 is TGCGCCAGCAGCCGCTTGGGGAGGACAGCTTCCACAGATACGCAGTATTTT. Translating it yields CASSRLGRTASTDTQYF.